This T cell receptor beta chain was retrieved from a study of blood T cell repertoires in COVID-19. The overall study: Both acute and convalescent COVID-19 samples were obtained from the United States, Italy and Spain. From T cells, B-cell-depleted T cells, or PBMCs came the material, which was cDNA or gDNA.

Per germline, CDR1 LGHNT and CDR2 FRNRAP. CDR3 length equals 16 residues. The V and J ends lost 0 bases and 3 bases, in that order; junction bases with no gene match: 6. The authors' processing: By means of reference gene primer amplification, nucleated cell counts were estimated. Libraries were prepared by immunoSEQ multiplex PCR; TCRdb keeps only in-frame clonotypes and omits some of them. The DNA was the basis for D and trimming; V, J and clone size are from that table. The repertoire holds more than 85,000 clones, with about 75% as singletons. The sequence was obtained from an elderly woman with active or convalescent COVID-19. The material sequenced was peripheral blood. This chain connects TRBV12-5 to TRBJ2-7; the match to TRBD2 covers 9 bases. The CDR3 DNA sequence: TGTGCTAGTGGTTTGGTCCGAGCGGGAGGTAACTACGAGCAGTACTTC. Translated: CASGLVRAGGNYEQYF.